This TCR beta chain was sequenced in a study of CD8 T cells in Susac syndrome. Notes on the study in general: The authors acknowledged that the study's TCR sequencing and HLA analysis involved relatively few individuals.

Note on this clonotype: Its antigen remains unknown.

Sequencing of TCR beta was performed on blood CD8+ and CD4+ T cells. There are 11 residues in the CDR3. Germline assignment: CDR1 SGHVS and CDR2 FNYEAQ. V was shortened by 11 bases and J by 1 base, with 8 bases between the two germline ends. It was with random hexamers that roughly 0.45 to 1 ug RNA was reverse transcribed. The immunoSEQ assay covered 54 Vbeta and 13 Jbeta segments for CDR3. TCRdb re-called the immunoSEQ multiplex PCR reads with MiXCR, one entry per CDR3 protein. The repertoire holds some 450,000 distinct CDR3 sequences, with 85% as singletons. The origin of this receptor is a human donor with multiple sclerosis. The genes are TRBV7-6 and TRBJ2-5; no reliable D call. The sample taken for sequencing was CD8+ T cells from PBMCs. CDR3 bases: TGTGCCTCGATGGGCCAAGAGACCCAGTACTTC. As protein: CASMGQETQYF.